This T cell receptor (beta chain) was sequenced in a study of cytomegalovirus exposure and HLA in healthy donors. Study results and caveats: Among TCR beta chains, those listed as cytomegalovirus-associated numbered 164. One later analysis, an examination of the approximately 120 validation repertoires, found that first-cohort TCR clusters tended to co-occur in them. Confirmation in vitro established that a few CMV-associated chains were specific for CMV antigens. Rarity held for most TCR sequences, but there were some public TCRs that occurred in many donors.

The repertoire was sequenced with immunoSEQ multiplex PCR; TCRdb's copy has only in-frame clones and lacks some. The repertoire consists of 150,000 to 200,000 clones, with 91% occurring once and the leading ten covering around 3%. V lost 6 bases and J 4 bases, leaving 10 bases between the germline ends. The germline V gene encodes CDR1 WSHSY and CDR2 SAAADI. CDR3 size: 13 residues. Note on this clone: Its antigen is still unknown.

This receptor was obtained from a woman aged 18 to 35 in good health and CMV-seropositive. Input material: PBMCs. V gene TRBV10-2 combines with J gene TRBJ1-5; tentatively, D is TRBD1 (6 bases). CDR3 DNA: TGCGCCAGCAGGGACAGTGGAAATCAGCCCCAGCATTTT. Its protein product is CASRDSGNQPQHF.